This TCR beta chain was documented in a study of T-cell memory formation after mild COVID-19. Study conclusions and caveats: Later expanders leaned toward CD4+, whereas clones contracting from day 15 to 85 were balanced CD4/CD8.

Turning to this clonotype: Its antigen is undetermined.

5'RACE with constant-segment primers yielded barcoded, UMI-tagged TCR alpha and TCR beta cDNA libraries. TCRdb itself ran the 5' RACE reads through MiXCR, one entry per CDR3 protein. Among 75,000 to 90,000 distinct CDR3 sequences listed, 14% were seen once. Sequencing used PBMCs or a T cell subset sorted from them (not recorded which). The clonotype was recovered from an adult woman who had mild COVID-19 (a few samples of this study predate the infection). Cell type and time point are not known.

CDR3 sequence: CASSLGQDLYEQYF. The CDR3 DNA reads as TGTGCCAGCAGCTTAGGCCAGGACCTCTACGAGCAGTACTTC. This sequence joins TRBV7-6 and TRBJ2-7; no clear D. Trimming removed 1 base at V and 3 bases at J, with 10 bases between. CDR1 is SGHVS, CDR2 FNYEAQ, per germline. The CDR3 is 14 residues long. The complete variable domain, with remaining parts taken from reference TRBV7-6 and TRBJ2-7, reads GAGVSQSPRYKVTKRGQDVALRCDPISGHVSLYWYRQALGQGPEFLTYFNYEAQQDKSGLPNDRFSAERPEGSISTLTIQRTEQRDSAMYRCASSLGQDLYEQYFGPGTRLTVT.